This T cell receptor (beta chain) stems from a study of CD8 T cells in ankylosing spondylitis. Whole-study findings and limits: The authors reported significant enrichment of disease-linked clones in matched ankylosing spondylitis synovial fluid.

V was shortened by 7 bases and J by 4 bases, with 13 bases between the two germline ends. Germline V gives CDR1 MNHEY, CDR2 SVGEGT. CDR3 length: 14 residues. Via MiXCR, TCRdb re-called the 5' RACE reads, giving one row per CDR3 protein. This table holds about 240,000 distinct CDR3 sequences, 8.6% found once. This clonotype occurred many times. Antigen specificity is unknown. This chain links TRBV6-2 or TRBV6-3 with TRBJ2-2, with D maybe TRBD1 (6 bases). Sequenced input: blood, either unsorted or a sorted T cell fraction (not recorded which). The origin of this receptor is a male donor with ankylosing spondylitis or in good health (not recorded which). In DNA form, the CDR3 reads TGTGCCAGCACCCCGAGGGGGATCACCGGGGAGCTGTTTTTT. Protein product: CASTPRGITGELFF.